This T cell receptor (beta chain) was sequenced for a study of PD-L1 blockade in urothelial cancer. General study findings and limits: In blood at 3 weeks, tumor-associated clones expanded more among patients with durable benefit.

As concerns this clone: Its target is unknown.

TCRdb's copy holds only in-frame clones and misses some; the assay was immunoSEQ multiplex PCR. The sample lists more than 85,000 clones, 80% to 90% seen once, with more than 1.5% in the top ten. V was clipped by 3 bases and J by 4 bases; unmatched bases: 5. The CDR3 is 14 residues long. Per germline, CDR1 MDHEN and CDR2 SYDVKM. The sample's time point: pretreatment peripheral blood. This material consisted of PBMCs, taken around atezolizumab (anti-PD-L1) treatment. This chain uses TRBV28 with TRBJ1-2; 7 bases are shared with TRBD1. The sequence was obtained from a man aged 60 to 69 with urothelial cancer. In DNA form, the CDR3 reads TGTGCCAGCAGTTTCAACAGGGGACTCTATGGCTACACCTTC. Its protein product is CASSFNRGLYGYTF.